A selection of T cell receptor beta chains follows, all from one sample in a study of T cells in Graves' hyperthyroidism and ophthalmopathy. One entry per CDR3 protein, called by TCRdb with MiXCR from the multiplex PCR reads. This table holds fewer than 300,000 distinct CDR3 sequences, about 16% found once. The sequenced sample was blood. These receptors were obtained from a woman between 50 and 59 years old with Graves' hyperthyroidism that later progressed to Graves' ophthalmopathy. The CDR3 runs from the conserved cysteine through the conserved F or W.

>TRBJ1-6|TRBV28
CASSWHPGRTIRRLGSPLHF
>TRBJ2-7|TRBV20-1
CSARRLATGSNEQYF
>TRBJ1-1|TRBV11-2
CASSSGGAGTEAFF
>TRBJ2-5|TRBV5-5
CASTGIQETQYF
>TRBJ2-7|TRBV28
CASSIIHGGTYEQYF
>TRBJ2-1|TRBV24-1
CATSDLRVTDNEQFF
>TRBJ1-2|TRBV28
CATQGVESYGYTF
>TRBJ1-1|TRBV28
CASTPYENTEAFF
>TRBJ1-1|TRBV11-2
CASSLGSSSEAFF
>TRBJ2-1|TRBV28
CASNPLGSYNEQFF
>TRBJ1-1|TRBV7-8
CASSLVSGQGSTTEAFF
>TRBJ1-1|TRBV2
CASTYGGRGTEAFF
>TRBJ1-1|TRBV5-1
CASSLGATEAFF
>TRBJ1-2|TRBV24-1
CATSDLYWDGYTF
>TRBJ2-7|TRBV20-1
CSASGTLAGGSEQYF